The next 18 T cell receptor beta chains were all read from a single sample in a study of Graves' ophthalmopathy and Graves' hyperthyroidism. TCR beta CDR3 amplification used RNA transcripts. HTBI primers were used in a first-round RT-PCR, which preceded a second-round multiplex PCR. TCRdb reprocessed the multiplex PCR reads via MiXCR and lists one record per CDR3 protein. The sample records about 590,000 distinct CDR3 sequences, 35% to 45% being singletons. Source material: peripheral blood or thyroid tissue (not recorded which). These TCRs come from an adult man with Graves' hyperthyroidism.

This clonotype occurred many times. The V call is TRBV5-1, the J call TRBJ2-7; 7 positions agree with TRBD2. Germline CDR1 and CDR2: SGHRS and YFSETQ. V was clipped by 1 base and J by 2 bases; unmatched bases: 6. The CDR3 runs 15 residues. CDR3 sequence reads: CASSLQASGTYEQYF. The CDR3 nucleotides read TGCGCCAGCAGCTTGCAGGCTAGCGGAACCTACGAGCAGTACTTC.

The chain links TRBV20-1 to TRBJ1-6, with D possibly TRBD1 on 5 matching bases. Germline-derived CDR1 and CDR2 are DFQATT and SNEGSKA (reference sequence). Trimming stripped 4 bases from V and 8 bases from J, with 15 bases between. The CDR3 is made up of 14 amino acids. CDR3 sequence (DNA): TGCAGTGCTACACCGGGACGGGGAGATTCACCCCTCCACTTT. Its translation: CSATPGRGDSPLHF.

This clonotype was detected many times. The chain has TRBV6-5 and TRBJ1-2; D call uncertain. Germline-derived CDR1 and CDR2 are MNHEY and SVGAGI. The V gene lost 0 bases and the J gene lost 4 bases, with 12 bases spanning the gap. CDR3 length: 15 residues. CDR3 DNA sequence: TGTGCCAGCAGTTACTCGATCCTCTCCCGCTATGGCTACACCTTC. This translates into CASSYSILSRYGYTF.

As to this clonotype: This is likely a read error, given that the CDR3 carries no conserved phenylalanine or tryptophan at its end. Because the CDR3's place on the DNA is in doubt, the DNA is left out and the CDR3 is given as listed by TCRdb. This rearrangement joins TRBV2 to TRBJ2-6; the DNA was not compared with TRBD1, the D call given in the table. CDR1 and CDR2 from the germline V gene are SNHLY and FYNNEI. The CDR3 is 10 residues long, counting both termini. The CDR3 spells CASSGRPGTS.

The rearrangement joins TRBV2 to TRBJ2-2; 13 bases align to TRBD2. V gave up 6 bases and J gave up 0 bases; unmatched junction bases: 7. Germline CDR1 reads SNHLY; CDR2 reads FYNNEI. The CDR3 covers 18 residues. The CDR3 nucleotides read TGTGCCAGCAGCCCACTTACTAGCGGGAGGGCGAACACCGGGGAGCTGTTTTTT. It yields the protein CASSPLTSGRANTGELFF.

The chain recombines TRBV5-4 with TRBJ2-3; D unresolved. Trimming cost V 3 bases and J 1 base, with 6 bases left between them. The length of the CDR3 is 13 residues. Germline loops: CDR1 SGHNT, CDR2 YYREEE (reference sequence). CDR3 bases: TGTGCCAGCAGCTGGCCACGCACAGATACGCAGTATTTT. Translated, it gives CASSWPRTDTQYF.

This clonotype was observed a few times. The V call is TRBV9, the J call TRBJ2-7; 13 bases are shared with TRBD2. The CDR3 has 16 residues. From germline, CDR1 is SGDLS and CDR2 YYNGEE. V shed 5 bases, J shed 4 bases, and the junction held 9 bases outside the gene matches. The CDR3 region has the DNA TGTGCCAGCAGTCCGCGGACTAGCGGGAGCTTATACGAGCAGTACTTC. Translation: CASSPRTSGSLYEQYF.

This clonotype was seen a handful of times. Being one base from a much bigger clone, this may be a read error. V usage is TRBV12-3 or TRBV12-4 and J usage is TRBJ1-2; TRBD1 might be the D (6 bases). This CDR3 has 14 residues. This CDR3 is CASSLSGTPYGYAF. The DNA for the CDR3 is TGTGCCAGCAGTTTGTCCGGGACACCCTATGGCTACGCCTTC.

This clonotype was seen a few times. One end of the junction is discordant with germline, which a read error may explain. The chain links TRBV7-7 to TRBJ2-7; D may be TRBD2 (7 bases). CDR1 SSHAT and CDR2 FNYEAQ come from the germline V gene (reference sequence). The CDR3 sequence is 14 residues long. The CDR3 DNA is TGTGCTAGCAGCCCCGGGGGGCGGTTTGACGAGCAGTACTTC. It is translated as CASSPGGRFDEQYF.

This clonotype has at least ten counts. V and J are TRBV20-1 and TRBJ2-2; the match to TRBD2 covers 9 bases. V dropped 4 bases and J dropped 2; count of bases not matched to a gene: 5. The CDR3 has 15 amino acids. CDR1 DFQATT and CDR2 SNEGSKA come from the germline V gene (reference sequence). CDR3 protein: CSANGAGGNTGELFF. In DNA form, the CDR3 reads TGCAGTGCTAATGGAGCGGGGGGAAACACCGGGGAGCTGTTTTTT.

About this clonotype: A single base separates this from a much larger clone, so it may be a read error. The rearrangement links TRBV20-1 to TRBJ1-3; 8 nucleotides agree with TRBD1. The CDR3 extends over 15 amino acids. CDR1 and CDR2 from the germline V gene are DFQATT and SNEGSKA (reference sequence). CDR3 region: CGAPDRETSGNTIYF. Here the CDR3 DNA reads TGCGGTGCCCCGGACAGGGAAACCTCTGGAAACACCATATATTTT.

This clonotype has more than one count but fewer than ten. The chain recombines TRBV2 with TRBJ2-7; perhaps TRBD2 as D (5 bases). The last part of the DNA fits TRBJ2-1 better; the J call may be wrong. CDR1 is SNHLY and CDR2 is FYNNEI in the germline V gene. The CDR3 runs to 13 residues. The CDR3 region has the DNA TGTGCCAGCAGTGAAAGAGGGTTCGACGAGCAGTTCTTC. This translates into CASSERGFDEQFF.

The table lists this clonotype with many counts. The genes are TRBV7-8 and TRBJ1-1, with D maybe TRBD1 (6 bases). CDR1 and CDR2 (germline): SGHVS, FQNEAQ. This CDR3 is built from 15 residues. Between the trimmed V and J ends, which lost 3 bases and 3 bases, there was a span of 14 bases. This chain's CDR3 is CASSFEGGWYTEAFF. DNA for the CDR3: TGTGCCAGCAGCTTTGAGGGGGGCTGGTACACTGAAGCTTTCTTT.

This clonotype was counted at least ten times. The CDR3 here is CASSSRGTSTGELFF. The CDR3 DNA follows: TGTGCCAGCAGTTCGAGGGGGACGAGCACCGGGGAGCTGTTTTTT. V is TRBV6-5 and J is TRBJ2-2; possible D gene TRBD1, 6 bases. V was clipped by 4 bases and J by 4 bases, with 13 bases between them. CDR3 size: 15 residues. Germline-derived CDR1 and CDR2 are MNHEY and SVGAGI.

The chain uses TRBV5-1 and TRBJ1-2; TRBD1 might be the D (6 bases). The CDR3 covers 13 residues. Between the trimmed V and J ends, which lost 4 bases and 4 bases, there was a span of 11 bases. Per germline, CDR1 SGHRS and CDR2 YFSETQ. This CDR3 is CASSHDRFYGYTF. CDR3 in DNA: TGCGCCAGCAGCCACGACAGGTTCTATGGCTACACCTTC.

The genes are TRBV10-3 and TRBJ1-1, with 8 bases aligning to TRBD1. Trimming took 6 bases from V and 2 from J; bases not matched to a gene: 8. CDR1 ENHRY and CDR2 SYGVKD come from the germline V gene. This CDR3 is 15 amino acids long. Here the CDR3 DNA reads TGTGCCATCAGGAGGGAAGGACAGGGTAACACTGAAGCTTTCTTT. This translates into CAIRREGQGNTEAFF.

About this clonotype itself: The junction and the germline gene differ at one end; a read error may be behind it. The chain couples TRBV7-9 to TRBJ2-2, with TRBD2 identical over 10 bases. The CDR3 loop spans 18 amino acids. Per germline, CDR1 SEHNR and CDR2 FQNEAQ (reference sequence). CDR3 protein: CASSSRASGSGYTEELFF. The CDR3 DNA reads as TGTGCCAGCAGCTCCCGGGCTAGCGGGAGTGGTTACACCGAGGAGCTGTTTTTT. The full variable domain, in which reference TRBV7-9 and TRBJ2-2 provide the parts outside the CDR3, is DTGVSQNPRHKITKRGQNVTFRCDPISEHNRLYWYRQTLGQGPEFLTYFQNEAQLEKSRLLSDRFSAERPKGSFSTLEIQRTEQGDSAMYLCASSSRASGSGYTEELFFGEGSRLTVL.

This clonotype was counted ten times or more. J is TRBJ1-1 and V is TRBV6-5, with 7 bases identical to TRBD1. J gave up 0 bases and V 2 bases, and 3 bases lay outside the gene matches. Germline CDR1 and CDR2: MNHEY and SVGAGI. This CDR3 is 15 amino acids long. For the CDR3, the DNA is TGTGCCAGCAGTTACCAAGGACAGGTGAACACTGAAGCTTTCTTT. Translating it yields CASSYQGQVNTEAFF.